Described below is a single T cell receptor beta chain sequence and its context. Its recognized antigen is unknown. The CDR1 and CDR2 encoded by the germline V gene are ENHRY and SYGVKD. The CDR3 holds 13 amino acids from the cysteine to the phenylalanine. Only CDR3 DNA remains: 39 bases, in frame from the first base. Trimming takes 2 bases from V and 4 bases from J, and the germline ends sit 8 bases apart. The data derive from a study of control samples from healthy donors and cancer patients (dated by TCRdb to about 2020). To prepare the library, the immunoSEQ multiplex PCR assay was applied. TCRdb took over this immuneACCESS table, retaining in-frame rearrangements with V and J assigned. Such tables are incomplete; in checked studies, under half of the missing clones stem from an unresolved V gene, and the remainder is unexplained. The sample table holds roughly 190,000 clones. Of the sample, 2% to 2.5% is held by the ten largest clones.

Recombination connected TRBV10-3 to TRBJ1-2, and TRBD1 may be the D gene, going by 5 matching bases. This TCR was sampled from a woman aged 25 to 39 in good health. The specimen was blood. The CDR3 region: CAISEGTRYGYTF. The nucleotide sequence reads TGTGCCATCAGTGAGGGGACCCGCTATGGCTACACCTTC.